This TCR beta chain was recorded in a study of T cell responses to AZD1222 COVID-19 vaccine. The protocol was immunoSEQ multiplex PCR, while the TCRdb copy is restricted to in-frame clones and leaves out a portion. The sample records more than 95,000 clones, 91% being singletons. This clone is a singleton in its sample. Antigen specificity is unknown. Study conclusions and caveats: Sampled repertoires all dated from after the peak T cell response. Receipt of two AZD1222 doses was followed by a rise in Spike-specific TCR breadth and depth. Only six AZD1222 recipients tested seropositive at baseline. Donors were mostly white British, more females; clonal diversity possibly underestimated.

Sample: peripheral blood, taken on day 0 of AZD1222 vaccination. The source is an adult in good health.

The CDR3 sequence: CATSDPSEISNEQFF. The CDR3 bases are TGTGCCACCAGTGATCCCAGCGAGATTTCCAATGAGCAGTTCTTC. The rearrangement uses TRBV24-1 and TRBJ2-1, with D uncertain. Germline CDR1 is KGHDR and CDR2 is SFDVKD. The CDR3 loop spans 15 amino acids. Trimming shortened V by 3 bases and J by 6 bases, and 14 bases separated the two germline ends.